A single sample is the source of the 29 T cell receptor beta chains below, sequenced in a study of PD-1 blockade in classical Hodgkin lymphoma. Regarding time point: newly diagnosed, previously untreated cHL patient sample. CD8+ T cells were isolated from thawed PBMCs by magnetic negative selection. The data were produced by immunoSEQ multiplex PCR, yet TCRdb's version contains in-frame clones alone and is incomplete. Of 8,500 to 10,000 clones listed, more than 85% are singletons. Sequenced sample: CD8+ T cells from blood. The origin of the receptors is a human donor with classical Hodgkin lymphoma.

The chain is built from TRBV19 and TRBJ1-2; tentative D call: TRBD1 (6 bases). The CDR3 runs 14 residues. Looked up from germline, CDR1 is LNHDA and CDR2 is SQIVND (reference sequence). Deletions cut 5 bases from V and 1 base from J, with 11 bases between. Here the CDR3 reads CASSEDRSNYGYTF. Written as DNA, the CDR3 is TGTGCCAGTAGTGAGGACAGAAGTAACTATGGCTACACCTTC. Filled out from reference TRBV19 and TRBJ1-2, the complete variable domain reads DGGITQSPKYLFRKEGQNVTLSCEQNLNHDAMYWYRQDPGQGLRLIYYSQIVNDFQKGDIAEGYSVSREKKESFPLTVTSAQKNPTAFYLCASSEDRSNYGYTFGSGTRLTVV.

The CDR3 nucleotides are TGTGCCAGCAGCTTTCCCCTAGCGGTCTACAATGAGCAGTTCTTC. It is translated as CASSFPLAVYNEQFF. The chain employs TRBV5-6 and TRBJ2-1; 7 bases are shared with TRBD2. The germline gives CDR1 SGHDT, CDR2 YYEEEE. V lost 2 bases to trimming and J lost 3 bases; unmatched junction nucleotides: 5. This CDR3 spans 15 amino acids.

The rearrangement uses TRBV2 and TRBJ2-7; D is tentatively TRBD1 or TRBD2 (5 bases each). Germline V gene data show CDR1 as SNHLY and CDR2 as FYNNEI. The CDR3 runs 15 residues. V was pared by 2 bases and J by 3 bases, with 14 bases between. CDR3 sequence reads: CASSEMGDVVYEQYF. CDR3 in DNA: TGTGCCAGCAGTGAAATGGGGGATGTGGTCTACGAGCAGTACTTC.

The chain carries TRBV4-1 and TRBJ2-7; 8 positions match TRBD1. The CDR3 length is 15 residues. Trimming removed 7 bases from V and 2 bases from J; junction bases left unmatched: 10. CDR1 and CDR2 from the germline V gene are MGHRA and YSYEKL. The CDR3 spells CASTLGQGGTYEQYF. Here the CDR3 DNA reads TGCGCCAGCACCCTCGGACAGGGCGGAACCTACGAGCAGTACTTC.

CDR3 protein: CASSYQGPYEQYF. The CDR3 coding sequence is TGTGCCAGCAGTTACCAGGGGCCCTACGAGCAGTACTTC. This chain connects TRBV6-5 to TRBJ2-7; D possibly corresponds to TRBD1 (6 bases). This CDR3 is 13 amino acids long. Trimming stripped 2 bases from V and 2 bases from J, with 7 bases between. Per germline, CDR1 MNHEY and CDR2 SVGAGI.

The CDR3 bases are TGTGCCAGCAGTCCTACACTAGCGGGAGTGCATGAGCAGTTCTTC. Amino acids: CASSPTLAGVHEQFF. V gene TRBV11-2 combines with J gene TRBJ2-1, with 11 bases aligning to TRBD2. Germline V gene sequence: CDR1 SGHAT, CDR2 FQNNGV. This CDR3 has 15 amino acids. After removal of 6 bases from V and 8 bases from J, the junction contained 9 bases not matched to a gene.

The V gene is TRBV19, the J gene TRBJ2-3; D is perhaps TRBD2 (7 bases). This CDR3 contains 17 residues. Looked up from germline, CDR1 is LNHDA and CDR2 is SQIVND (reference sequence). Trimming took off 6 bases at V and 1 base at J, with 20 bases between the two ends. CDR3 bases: TGTGCCAGTAGAGGCCCGTCGGGGGGCCGGGGCACAGATACGCAGTATTTT. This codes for CASRGPSGGRGTDTQYF.

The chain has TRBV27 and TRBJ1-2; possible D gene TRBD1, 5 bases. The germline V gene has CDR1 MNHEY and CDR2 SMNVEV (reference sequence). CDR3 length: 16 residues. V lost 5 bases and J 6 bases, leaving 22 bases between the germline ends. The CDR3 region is CASSRPGTVGLDGYTF. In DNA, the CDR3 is TGTGCCAGCAGTCGCCCCGGTACGGTGGGGCTGGATGGCTACACCTTC.

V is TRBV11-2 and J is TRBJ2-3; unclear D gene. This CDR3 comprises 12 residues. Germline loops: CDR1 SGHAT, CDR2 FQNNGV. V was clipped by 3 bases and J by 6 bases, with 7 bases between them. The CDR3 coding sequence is TGTGCCAGCAGCTTTCTGTCGGATACGCAGTATTTT. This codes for CASSFLSDTQYF.

Here the CDR3 DNA reads TGCGCCAGCAGCCATTCACTCGGGACTAGCGGGGGGGCGGAAGTTGGGAATGAGCAGTTCTTC. It codes for CASSHSLGTSGGAEVGNEQFF. The gene calls are TRBV4-3 and TRBJ2-1, with 16 nucleotides matching TRBD2. Germline CDR1 is LGHNA and CDR2 is YSLEER. This CDR3 contains 21 residues. With V trimmed by 3 bases and J by 7 bases, 18 bases remained unmatched.

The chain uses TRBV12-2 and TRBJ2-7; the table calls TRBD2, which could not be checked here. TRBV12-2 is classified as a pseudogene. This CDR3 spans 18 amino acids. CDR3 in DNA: TGTGCAAGTCGCTCTGTTGGGACTAGCGGGAGGGTCCCCTACGAGCAGTACTTC. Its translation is CASRSVGTSGRVPYEQYF.

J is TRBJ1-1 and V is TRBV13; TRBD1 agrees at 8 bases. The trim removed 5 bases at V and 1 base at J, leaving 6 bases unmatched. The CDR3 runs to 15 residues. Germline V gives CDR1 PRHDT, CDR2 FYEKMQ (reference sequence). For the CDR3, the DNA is TGTGCCAGCAGCCCTACCGGGACAGGGAACACTGAAGCTTTCTTT. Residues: CASSPTGTGNTEAFF. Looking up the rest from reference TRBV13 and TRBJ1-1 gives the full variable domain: AAGVIQSPRHLIKEKRETATLKCYPIPRHDTVYWYQQGPGQDPQFLISFYEKMQSDKGSIPDRFSAQQFSDYHSELNMSSLELGDSALYFCASSPTGTGNTEAFFGQGTRLTVV.

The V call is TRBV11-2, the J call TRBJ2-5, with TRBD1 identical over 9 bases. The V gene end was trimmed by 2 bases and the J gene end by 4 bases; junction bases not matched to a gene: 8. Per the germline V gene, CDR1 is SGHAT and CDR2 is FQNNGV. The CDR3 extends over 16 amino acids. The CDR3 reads CASSLLGQGWGETQYF. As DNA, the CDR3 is TGTGCCAGCAGCTTACTGGGACAGGGCTGGGGAGAGACCCAGTACTTC. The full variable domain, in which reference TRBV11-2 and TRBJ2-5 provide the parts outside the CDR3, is EAGVAQSPRYKIIEKRQSVAFWCNPISGHATLYWYQQILGQGPKLLIQFQNNGVVDDSQLPKDRFSAERLKGVDSTLKIQPAKLEDSAVYLCASSLLGQGWGETQYFGPGTRLLVL.

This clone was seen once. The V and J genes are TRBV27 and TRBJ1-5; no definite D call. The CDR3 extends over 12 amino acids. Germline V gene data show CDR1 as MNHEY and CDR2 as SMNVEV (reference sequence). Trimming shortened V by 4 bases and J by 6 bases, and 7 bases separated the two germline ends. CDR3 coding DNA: TGTGCCAGCAGTTATATAGGTCAGCCCCAGCATTTT. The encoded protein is CASSYIGQPQHF.

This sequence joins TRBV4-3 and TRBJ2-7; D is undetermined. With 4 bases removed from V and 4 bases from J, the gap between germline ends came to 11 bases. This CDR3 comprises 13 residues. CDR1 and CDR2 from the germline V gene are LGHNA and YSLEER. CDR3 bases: TGCGCCAGCAGCCTCCTAGAACGTTACGAGCAGTACTTC. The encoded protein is CASSLLERYEQYF.

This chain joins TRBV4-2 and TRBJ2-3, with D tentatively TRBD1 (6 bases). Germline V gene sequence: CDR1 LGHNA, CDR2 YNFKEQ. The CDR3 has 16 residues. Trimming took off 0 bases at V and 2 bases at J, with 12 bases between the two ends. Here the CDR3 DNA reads TGTGCCAGCAGCCAAGATTGGGGACACTACACAGATACGCAGTATTTT. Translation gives CASSQDWGHYTDTQYF.

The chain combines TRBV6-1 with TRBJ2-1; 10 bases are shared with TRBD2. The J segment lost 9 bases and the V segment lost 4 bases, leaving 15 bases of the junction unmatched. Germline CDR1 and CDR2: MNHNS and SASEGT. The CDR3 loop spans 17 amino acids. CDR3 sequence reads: CASSALIRAGGQGEQFF. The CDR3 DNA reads TGTGCCAGCAGTGCGTTGATAAGAGCGGGGGGGCAGGGTGAGCAGTTCTTC.

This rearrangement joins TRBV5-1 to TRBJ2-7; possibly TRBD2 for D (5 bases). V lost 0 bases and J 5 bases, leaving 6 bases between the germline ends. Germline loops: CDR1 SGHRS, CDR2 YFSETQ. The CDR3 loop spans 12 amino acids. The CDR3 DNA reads TGCGCCAGCAGCTTGGACGGGAACGAGCAGTACTTC. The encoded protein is CASSLDGNEQYF. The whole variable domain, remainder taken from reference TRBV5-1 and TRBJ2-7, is KAGVTQTPRYLIKTRGQQVTLSCSPISGHRSVSWYQQTPGQGLQFLFEYFSETQRNKGNFPGRFSGRQFSNSRSEMNVSTLELGDSALYLCASSLDGNEQYFGPGTRLTVT.

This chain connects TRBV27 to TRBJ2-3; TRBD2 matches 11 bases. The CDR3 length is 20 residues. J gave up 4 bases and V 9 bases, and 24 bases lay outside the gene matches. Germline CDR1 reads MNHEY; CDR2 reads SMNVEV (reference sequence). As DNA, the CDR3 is TGTGCCAGTCCTACTGGGGTTCTAGCGGGGGGCACGTCAGGACCAGATACGCAGTATTTT. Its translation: CASPTGVLAGGTSGPDTQYF.

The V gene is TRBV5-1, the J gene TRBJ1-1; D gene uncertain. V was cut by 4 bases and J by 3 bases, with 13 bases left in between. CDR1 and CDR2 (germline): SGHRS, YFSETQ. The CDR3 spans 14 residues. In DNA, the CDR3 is TGCGCCAGCAGCCCAAGTAAGCCCTACACTGAAGCTTTCTTT. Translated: CASSPSKPYTEAFF.

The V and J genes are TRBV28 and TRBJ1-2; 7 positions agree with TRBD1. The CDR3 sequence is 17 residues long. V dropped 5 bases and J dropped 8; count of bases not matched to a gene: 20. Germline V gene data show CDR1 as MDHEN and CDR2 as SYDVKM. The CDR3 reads CASSTYDLRGSHQGYTF. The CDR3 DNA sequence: TGTGCCAGCAGTACATACGACCTCAGGGGGAGTCATCAAGGCTACACCTTC.

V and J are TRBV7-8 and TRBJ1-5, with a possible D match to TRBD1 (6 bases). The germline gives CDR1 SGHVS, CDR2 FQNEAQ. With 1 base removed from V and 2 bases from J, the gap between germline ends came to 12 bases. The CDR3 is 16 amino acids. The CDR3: CASSLDRVGGNQPQHF. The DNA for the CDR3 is TGTGCCAGCAGCTTAGACAGGGTGGGGGGCAATCAGCCCCAGCATTTT.

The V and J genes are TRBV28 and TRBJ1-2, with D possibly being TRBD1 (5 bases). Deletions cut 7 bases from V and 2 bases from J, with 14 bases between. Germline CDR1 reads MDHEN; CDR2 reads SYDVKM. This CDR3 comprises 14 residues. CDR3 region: CASTLTGGNYGYTF. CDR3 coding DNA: TGTGCCAGCACCCTTACAGGAGGGAACTATGGCTACACCTTC.

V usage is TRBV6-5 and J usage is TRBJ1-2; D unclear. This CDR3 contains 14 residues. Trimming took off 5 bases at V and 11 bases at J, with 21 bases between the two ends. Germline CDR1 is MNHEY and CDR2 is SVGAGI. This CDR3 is CASSLSRMGWVYTF. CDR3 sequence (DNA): TGTGCCAGCAGTCTATCAAGGATGGGATGGGTTTACACCTTC.

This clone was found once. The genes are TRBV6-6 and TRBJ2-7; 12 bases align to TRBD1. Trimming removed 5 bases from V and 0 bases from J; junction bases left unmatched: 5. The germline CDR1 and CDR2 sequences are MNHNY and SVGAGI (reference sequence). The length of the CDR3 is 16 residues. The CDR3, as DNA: TGTGCCAGCAGTGGGACAGGGGGCTTAAACTCCTACGAGCAGTACTTC. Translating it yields CASSGTGGLNSYEQYF.

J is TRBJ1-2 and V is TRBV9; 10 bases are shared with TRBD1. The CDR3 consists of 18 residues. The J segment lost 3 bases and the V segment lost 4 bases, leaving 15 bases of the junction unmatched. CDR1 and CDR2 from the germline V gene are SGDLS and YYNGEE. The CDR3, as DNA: TGTGCCAGCAGCAGCGACCCGGGACAGGGGATCTCGCACTATGGCTACACCTTC. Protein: CASSSDPGQGISHYGYTF. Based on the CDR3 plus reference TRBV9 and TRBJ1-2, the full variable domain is DSGVTQTPKHLITATGQRVTLRCSPRSGDLSVYWYQQSLDQGLQFLIQYYNGEERAKGNILERFSAQQFPDLHSELNLSSLELGDSALYFCASSSDPGQGISHYGYTFGSGTRLTVV.

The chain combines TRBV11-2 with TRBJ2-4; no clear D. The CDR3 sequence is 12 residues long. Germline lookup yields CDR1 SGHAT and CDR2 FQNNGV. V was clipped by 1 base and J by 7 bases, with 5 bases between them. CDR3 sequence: CASSLGPNIQYF. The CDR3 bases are TGTGCCAGCAGCTTAGGCCCTAACATTCAGTACTTC.

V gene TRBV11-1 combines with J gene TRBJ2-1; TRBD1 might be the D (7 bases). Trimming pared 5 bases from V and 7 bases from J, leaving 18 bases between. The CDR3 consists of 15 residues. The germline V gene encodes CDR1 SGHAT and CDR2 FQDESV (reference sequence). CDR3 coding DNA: TGTGCCAGCAGCCAGCTGAGTCAGGGGGGAAATGAGCAGTTCTTC. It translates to CASSQLSQGGNEQFF. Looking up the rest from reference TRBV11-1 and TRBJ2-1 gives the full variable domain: EAEVAQSPRYKITEKSQAVAFWCDPISGHATLYWYRQILGQGPELLVQFQDESVVDDSQLPKDRFSAERLKGVDSTLKIQPAELGDSAMYLCASSQLSQGGNEQFFGPGTRLTVL.

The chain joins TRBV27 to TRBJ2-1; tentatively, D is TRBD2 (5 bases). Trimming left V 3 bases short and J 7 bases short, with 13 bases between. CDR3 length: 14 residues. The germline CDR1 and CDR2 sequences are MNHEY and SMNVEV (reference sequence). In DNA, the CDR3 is TGTGCCAGCAGTTTGGGTTCGGGGTTGAATGAGCAGTTCTTC. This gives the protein CASSLGSGLNEQFF.